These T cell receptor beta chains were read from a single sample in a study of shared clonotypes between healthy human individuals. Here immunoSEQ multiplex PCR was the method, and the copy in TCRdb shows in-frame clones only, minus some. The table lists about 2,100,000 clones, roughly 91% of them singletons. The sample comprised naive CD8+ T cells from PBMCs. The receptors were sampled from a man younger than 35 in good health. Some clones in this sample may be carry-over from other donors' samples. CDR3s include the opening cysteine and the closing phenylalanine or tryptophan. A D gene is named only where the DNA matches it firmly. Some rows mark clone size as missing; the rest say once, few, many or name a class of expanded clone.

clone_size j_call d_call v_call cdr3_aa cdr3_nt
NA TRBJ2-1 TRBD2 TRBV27 CASSFVTSGRGEQFF TGTGCCAGCAGTTTTGTTACTAGCGGGAGGGGTGAGCAGTTCTTC
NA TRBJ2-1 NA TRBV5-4 CASSLILASHNEQFF TGTGCCAGCAGCTTGATATTAGCCAGCCACAATGAGCAGTTCTTC
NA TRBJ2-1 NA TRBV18 CASSQRERPAYNEQFF TGTGCCAGCTCACAGCGAGAGCGGCCTGCCTACAATGAGCAGTTCTTC
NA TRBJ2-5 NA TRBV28 CASSPGLQETQYF TGTGCCAGCAGCCCCGGGTTACAAGAGACCCAGTACTTC
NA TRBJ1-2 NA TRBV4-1 CASSQVVGNYGYTF TGCGCCAGCAGCCAAGTTGTTGGGAACTATGGCTACACCTTC
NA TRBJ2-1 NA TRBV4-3 CASSQDPRAAGPYNEQFF TGCGCCAGCAGCCAAGATCCGCGGGCCGCAGGCCCCTACAATGAGCAGTTCTTC
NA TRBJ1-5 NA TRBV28 CASSFLTAISNQPQHF TGTGCCAGCAGTTTTCTGACAGCCATTAGCAATCAGCCCCAGCATTTT
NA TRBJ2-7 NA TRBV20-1 CSAKVGYEQYF TGCAGTGCTAAGGTGGGTTACGAGCAGTACTTC
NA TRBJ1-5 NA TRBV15 CATSRTVKSPSKHQPQHF TGTGCCACCAGCAGGACAGTAAAGTCCCCTAGTAAACATCAGCCCCAGCATTTT
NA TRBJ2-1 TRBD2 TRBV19 CASSIGRDYYKGEQFF TGTGCCAGTAGTATTGGAAGGGACTACTACAAGGGTGAGCAGTTCTTC
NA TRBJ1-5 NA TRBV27 CASAMTGLSNQPQHF TGTGCCAGCGCTATGACAGGCCTTAGCAATCAGCCCCAGCATTTT
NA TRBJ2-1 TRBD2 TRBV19 CASSMESLADYNEQFF TGTGCCAGTAGTATGGAAAGCCTAGCGGACTACAATGAGCAGTTCTTC
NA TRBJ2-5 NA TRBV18 CASSPRPRVDHQETQYF TGTGCCAGCTCACCAAGGCCCCGGGTTGACCACCAAGAGACCCAGTACTTC
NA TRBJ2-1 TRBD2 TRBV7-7 CASSPRTSGRFADEQFF TGTGCCAGCAGCCCGAGGACTAGCGGGAGGTTCGCCGATGAGCAGTTCTTC
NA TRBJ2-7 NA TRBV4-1 CASSQEGSLYEQYF TGCGCCAGCAGCCAAGAAGGCAGTCTATACGAGCAGTACTTC
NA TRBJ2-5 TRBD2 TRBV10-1 CASSELAGRPETQYF TGCGCCAGCAGTGAGTTAGCGGGACGACCGGAGACCCAGTACTTC
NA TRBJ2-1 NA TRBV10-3 CAIGQSLAYHNEQFF TGTGCCATCGGACAGAGTCTAGCGTATCACAATGAGCAGTTCTTC
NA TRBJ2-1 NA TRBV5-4 CASSLGQMGPLGNEQFF TGTGCCAGCAGCTTGGGACAGATGGGACCACTTGGCAATGAGCAGTTCTTC
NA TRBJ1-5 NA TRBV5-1 CASSFTGHSNQPQHF TGCGCCAGCAGCTTTACAGGTCATAGCAATCAGCCCCAGCATTTT
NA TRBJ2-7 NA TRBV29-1 CSVVKAPYEQYF TGCAGCGTTGTGAAGGCCCCATACGAGCAGTACTTC
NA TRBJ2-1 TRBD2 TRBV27 CASSLWGLAAYNEQFF TGTGCCAGCAGTTTATGGGGACTAGCAGCATACAATGAGCAGTTCTTC
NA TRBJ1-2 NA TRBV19 CASSMDSPVYGYTF TGTGCCAGTAGTATGGACTCCCCGGTCTATGGCTACACCTTC
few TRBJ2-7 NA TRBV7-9 CASSRSGFGYEQYF TGTGCCAGCAGCCGCTCCGGCTTCGGGTACGAGCAGTACTTC
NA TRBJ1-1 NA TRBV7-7 CASSPYPDGNTEAFF TGTGCCAGCAGCCCCTATCCGGACGGGAACACTGAAGCTTTCTTT
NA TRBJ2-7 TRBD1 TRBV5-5 CASSLATGTSSYEQYF TGTGCCAGCAGCTTAGCGACAGGGACGAGCTCCTACGAGCAGTACTTC
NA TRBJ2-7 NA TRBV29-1 CSVMVAYEQYF TGCAGCGTTATGGTAGCCTACGAGCAGTACTTC
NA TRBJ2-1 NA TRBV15 CATSRGRGEQFF TGTGCCACCAGCAGAGGTAGGGGGGAGCAGTTCTTC
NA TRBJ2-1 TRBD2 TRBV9 CASSEPGLAGGDAEQFF TGTGCCAGCAGCGAACCGGGACTAGCGGGAGGAGATGCTGAGCAGTTCTTC
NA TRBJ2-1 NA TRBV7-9 CASSSGQGRVDEQFF TGTGCCAGCAGCTCCGGGCAGGGGCGGGTCGATGAGCAGTTCTTC
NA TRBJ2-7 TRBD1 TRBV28 CASSSPYGGGQGPFYEQYF TGTGCCAGCAGTTCACCTTACGGAGGGGGACAGGGGCCATTCTACGAGCAGTACTTC
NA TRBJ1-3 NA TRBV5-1 CASSLDPGGLTGNTIYF TGCGCCAGCAGCTTGGATCCCGGGGGGCTCACTGGAAACACCATATATTTT
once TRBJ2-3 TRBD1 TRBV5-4 CASSLRTGATDTQYF TGTGCCAGCAGCTTAAGGACAGGAGCCACAGATACGCAGTATTTT
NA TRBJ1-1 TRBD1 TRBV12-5 CASGSPPFTGAAFF TGTGCTAGTGGTTCCCCACCATTTACAGGGGCGGCTTTCTTT
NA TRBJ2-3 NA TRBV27 CASSLRASTDTQYF TGTGCCAGCAGTTTGCGGGCGAGCACAGATACGCAGTATTTT
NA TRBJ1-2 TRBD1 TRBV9 CASSVVKTGGIGYTF TGTGCCAGCAGCGTAGTAAAGACAGGGGGGATTGGCTACACCTTC
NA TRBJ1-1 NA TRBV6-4 CASRGGPKTEAFF TGTGCCAGCAGGGGAGGGCCTAAAACTGAAGCTTTCTTT
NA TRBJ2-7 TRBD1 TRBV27 CASSDIGTAGTYEQYF TGTGCCAGCAGTGACATAGGGACAGCCGGAACCTACGAGCAGTACTTC
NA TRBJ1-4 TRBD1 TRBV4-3 CASSQGTGVTEKLFF TGCGCCAGCAGCCAAGGGACAGGGGTTACTGAAAAACTGTTTTTT
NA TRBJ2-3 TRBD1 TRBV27 CASSWTGGVTDTQYF TGTGCCAGCAGTTGGACAGGGGGCGTTACAGATACGCAGTATTTT
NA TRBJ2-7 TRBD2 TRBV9 CASSVAGGPLNEQYF TGTGCCAGCAGCGTGGCGGGAGGGCCTCTCAACGAGCAGTACTTC
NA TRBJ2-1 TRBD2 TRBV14 CASSQDYGLADSYNEQFF TGTGCCAGCAGCCAAGATTACGGGCTAGCGGATTCCTACAATGAGCAGTTCTTC
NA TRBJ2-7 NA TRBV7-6 CASSPARGLSYEQYF TGTGCCAGCAGCCCAGCCAGGGGTCTTTCCTACGAGCAGTACTTC